A single sample gave rise to the 15 T cell receptor beta chains below, sequenced in a study of a mutant IDH1 vaccine in newly diagnosed glioma. Measured with immunoSEQ multiplex PCR; TCRdb has only the in-frame clones, and not every one. The table shows around 50,000 clones, with about nine tenths occurring only once. The time point denotes: baseline, week 1 (first vaccination visit). Treatment indicated: pre-vaccination baseline after standard-of-care therapy. Sequenced here: PBMCs, sampled from a glioma patient treated with radiotherapy, temozolomide or both. These receptor sequences come from a man aged 40-49 years with glioma.

This sequence joins TRBV19 and TRBJ2-5; D perhaps matches TRBD2 (6 bases). CDR1 and CDR2 from the germline V gene are LNHDA and SQIVND (reference sequence). CDR3 length: 13 amino acids. Between the trimmed V and J ends, which lost 7 bases and 6 bases, there was a span of 15 bases. The CDR3 protein is CASNPGASQTQYF. CDR3 sequence (DNA): TGTGCCAGTAACCCGGGAGCGTCCCAGACCCAGTACTTC.

The genes are TRBV5-1 and TRBJ2-2; D remains unclear. Germline loops: CDR1 SGHRS, CDR2 YFSETQ. Trimming removed 0 bases from V and 2 bases from J, with 2 bases in between. This CDR3 has 13 amino acids. The CDR3 reads CASSLVNTGELFF. For the CDR3, the DNA is TGCGCCAGCAGCTTGGTCAACACCGGGGAGCTGTTTTTT.

The chain is built from TRBV5-1 and TRBJ2-3, with D perhaps matching TRBD1 or TRBD2 (6 bases each). Germline V gene lookup returns CDR1 SGHRS and CDR2 YFSETQ. This CDR3 is built from 14 residues. Trimming shortened V by 6 bases and J by 4 bases, and 15 bases separated the two germline ends. The CDR3 DNA is TGCGCCAGCACCGACGTCGGGGGCGCAGATACGCAGTATTTT. This encodes CASTDVGGADTQYF.

The CDR3 DNA reads TGTGCCAGCAGTCGGGACAGGGGATATCAGTACTTC. Protein: CASSRDRGYQYF. This sequence joins TRBV2 and TRBJ2-7, with 10 nucleotides matching TRBD1. The CDR3 loop spans 12 amino acids. Germline CDR1 SNHLY, CDR2 FYNNEI. Trimming cost V 5 bases and J 10 bases; bases outside gene matches: 5.

The chain is built from TRBV6-5 and TRBJ1-1; D perhaps matches TRBD1 (5 bases). V was cut by 0 bases and J by 4 bases, with 12 bases left in between. This CDR3 contains 15 residues. Germline V CDR1 and CDR2: MNHEY, SVGAGI. CDR3 loop: CASSYSGGGVTEAFF. CDR3 nucleotides: TGTGCCAGCAGTTACTCTGGGGGAGGCGTCACTGAAGCTTTCTTT.

As to this clone: Additional DNA sequences in this sample encode the identical CDR3. The chain recombines TRBV9 with TRBJ1-1, with 7 bases matching TRBD1. Germline V lookup: CDR1 SGDLS, CDR2 YYNGEE. CDR3 length: 12 residues. V gave up 3 bases and J gave up 4 bases; unmatched junction bases: 0. As DNA, the CDR3 is TGTGCCAGCAGCGCAGGGGGCACTGAAGCTTTCTTT. This codes for CASSAGGTEAFF.

J is TRBJ2-1 and V is TRBV6-5; 12 bases are shared with TRBD2. Looked up from germline, CDR1 is MNHEY and CDR2 is SVGAGI. The junction had 1 base not matched to a gene; V was cut back by 0 bases and J by 7 bases. This CDR3 is 15 amino acids long. CDR3 bases: TGTGCCAGCAGTTACTCGACTAGCGGGAGTAATGAGCAGTTCTTC. Amino acids: CASSYSTSGSNEQFF.

The J gene is TRBJ1-5, the V gene TRBV19; 7 bases match TRBD1. The germline gives CDR1 LNHDA, CDR2 SQIVND (reference sequence). The length of the CDR3 is 14 residues. V gave up 9 bases and J gave up 5 bases; unmatched junction bases: 10. CDR3 loop: CASHPTQGDQPQHF. The CDR3 region has the DNA TGTGCCAGCCATCCCACCCAGGGGGATCAGCCCCAGCATTTT.

The chain carries TRBV5-1 and TRBJ2-5, with D perhaps TRBD1 (6 bases). CDR3 length: 15 residues. CDR1 is SGHRS, CDR2 YFSETQ, per germline. V dropped 0 bases and J dropped 3 bases, with 12 bases sitting between them. The CDR3 protein is CASSLVGAREETQYF. In DNA form, the CDR3 reads TGCGCCAGCAGCTTGGTGGGGGCGCGGGAAGAGACCCAGTACTTC.

The rearrangement joins TRBV5-1 to TRBJ2-7, with TRBD2 matching 7 bases. Germline-derived CDR1 and CDR2 are SGHRS and YFSETQ. Trimming took 4 bases from V and 3 from J; bases not matched to a gene: 7. The CDR3 loop spans 14 amino acids. The CDR3 sequence: CASSGRAGIYEQYF. The CDR3 DNA is TGCGCCAGCAGCGGACGAGCGGGAATCTACGAGCAGTACTTC.

The chain has TRBV15 and TRBJ1-4; D gene ambiguous. V was trimmed by 0 bases and J by 14 bases, leaving 19 bases between them. The CDR3 consists of 15 residues. Germline CDR1 reads LNHNV; CDR2 reads YYDKDF (reference sequence). The CDR3 nucleotides are TGTGCCACCAGCAGAGATCTTTTGGACCCTAAGCTTCTGTTTTTT. It translates to CATSRDLLDPKLLFF.

The chain recombines TRBV7-3 with TRBJ2-3; D not resolved. This CDR3 comprises 15 residues. Germline V lookup: CDR1 SGHTA, CDR2 FQGTGA. Trimming left V 2 bases short and J 5 bases short, with 14 bases between. The CDR3 region has the DNA TGTGCCAGCAGCTTACAAGGTTCTGCGGTAGATACGCAGTATTTT. Translating gives CASSLQGSAVDTQYF.

This sequence joins TRBV7-2 and TRBJ2-2; TRBD2 matches 12 bases. The CDR3 loop spans 17 amino acids. CDR1 SGHTA and CDR2 FQGNSA come from the germline V gene. The CDR3 region has the DNA TGTGCGCACAGGGGCCGGACTAGCGGGGCGAACACCGGGGAGCTGTTTTTT. It specifies CAHRGRTSGANTGELFF.

The gene calls are TRBV7-9 and TRBJ2-7, with a tentative D call TRBD1 (6 bases). The CDR3 runs to 15 residues. V was clipped by 5 bases and J by 1 base, with 15 bases between them. The germline V gene encodes CDR1 SEHNR and CDR2 FQNEAQ (reference sequence). CDR3 in DNA: TGTGCCAGCAGCCCTAAGGGCAGGGGTTCCTACGAGCAGTACTTC. This sequence encodes CASSPKGRGSYEQYF.

The CDR3 loop reads CATSRDRGTQHF. The CDR3 DNA reads as TGTGCCACCAGCAGAGATCGGGGGACCCAGCATTTT. V is TRBV15 and J is TRBJ1-5; D perhaps matches TRBD1 (5 bases). Trimming left V 0 bases short and J 11 bases short, with 8 bases between. This CDR3 has 12 residues. The germline gives CDR1 LNHNV, CDR2 YYDKDF (reference sequence).